This T cell receptor beta chain was sequenced in a study of blood T cell repertoires in COVID-19. Assay used: immunoSEQ multiplex PCR; TCRdb lists only in-frame clones, some missing. Of 50,000 to 70,000 clones in the sample, approximately 90% are singletons; the top ten hold around a tenth. The CDR3 runs 15 residues. After removal of 4 bases from V and 4 bases from J, the junction contained 7 bases not matched to a gene. Germline V lookup: CDR1 MDHEN, CDR2 SYDVKM. The V gene is TRBV28, the J gene TRBJ2-1; 7 bases are a match to TRBD2. Sequencing was performed on peripheral blood. This clonotype was obtained from a woman at least 80 years old with active COVID-19. This CDR3 reads CASSYLAEIYNEQFF. CDR3 nucleotide sequence: TGTGCCAGCAGTTACCTAGCGGAAATATACAATGAGCAGTTCTTC.